The rows below give T cell receptor beta chains drawn from one sample of a study of a mutant IDH1 vaccine in newly diagnosed glioma. Profiled with immunoSEQ multiplex PCR; TCRdb holds only in-frame clones, not every one. The data show about 60,000 clones, with less than 90% seen just once and about 4% held by the top ten. Antigens for these TCRs are unknown. The sample was PBMCs, taken from a glioma patient whose treatment included an IDH1 peptide vaccine. These receptors originate from a man aged 25 to 40 with glioma. The CDR3 runs from the conserved cysteine through the conserved F or W. The order of the fields is CDR3 DNA, CDR3 protein, D gene, J gene, clone size, V gene. D genes are given only for firm matches. Clone size is stated in some rows and not others, as once, few, many or a class when expanded.

CDR3nt: TGTGCCAGGACCATTCGGGGGGGTGACGAAGAGACCCAGTACTTC; CDR3aa: CARTIRGGDEETQYF; d_gene: TRBD2; j_gene: TRBJ2-5; abundance: NA; v_gene: TRBV2
CDR3nt: TGTGCCACCAGCCTACCAACAGAAATGACCTCCGGGGACACTGAAGCTTTCTTT; CDR3aa: CATSLPTEMTSGDTEAFF; d_gene: NA; j_gene: TRBJ1-1; abundance: NA; v_gene: TRBV15
CDR3nt: TGTGCCACCGGGACAGGGAACCCCTCATCAACTAATGAAAAACTGTTTTTT; CDR3aa: CATGTGNPSSTNEKLFF; d_gene: TRBD1; j_gene: TRBJ1-4; abundance: few; v_gene: TRBV19
CDR3nt: TGTGCCAGCAGTGAAAAGGGGGCGAACACTGAAGCTTTCTTT; CDR3aa: CASSEKGANTEAFF; d_gene: TRBD1; j_gene: TRBJ1-1; abundance: few; v_gene: TRBV6-1
CDR3nt: TGCGCCAGCAGCTCCGGACAGGGGAAGATGAACACTGAAGCTTTCTTT; CDR3aa: CASSSGQGKMNTEAFF; d_gene: TRBD1; j_gene: TRBJ1-1; abundance: NA; v_gene: TRBV5-1
CDR3nt: TGTGCCGGAACCGGGACTAGCGGTTACAATGAGCAGTTCTTC; CDR3aa: CAGTGTSGYNEQFF; d_gene: TRBD2; j_gene: TRBJ2-1; abundance: NA; v_gene: TRBV7-9
CDR3nt: TGTGCCAGTAGTGGCGGGACTAGCGGTAATACGCAGTATTTT; CDR3aa: CASSGGTSGNTQYF; d_gene: TRBD2; j_gene: TRBJ2-3; abundance: NA; v_gene: TRBV19
CDR3nt: TGTGCCAGCAGCCCCCTGGGGGGATATAGCAATGAGCAGTTCTTC; CDR3aa: CASSPLGGYSNEQFF; d_gene: NA; j_gene: TRBJ2-1; abundance: NA; v_gene: TRBV7-6
CDR3nt: TGTGCCAGCAGTTACTCTCCCACCGGGGAGCTGTTTTTT; CDR3aa: CASSYSPTGELFF; d_gene: NA; j_gene: TRBJ2-2; abundance: few; v_gene: TRBV6-5
CDR3nt: TGCGCCAGCAGCTTGGCGGGTAGCTCTGGGGCCAACGTCCTGACTTTC; CDR3aa: CASSLAGSSGANVLTF; d_gene: NA; j_gene: TRBJ2-6; abundance: NA; v_gene: TRBV5-1
CDR3nt: TGTGCCAGCTCAATCCTGACGGGGGGAACCACAGATACGCAGTATTTT; CDR3aa: CASSILTGGTTDTQYF; d_gene: TRBD2; j_gene: TRBJ2-3; abundance: NA; v_gene: TRBV18
CDR3nt: TGCGCCAGCAGCTTTGACAATGAGCAGTTCTTC; CDR3aa: CASSFDNEQFF; d_gene: NA; j_gene: TRBJ2-1; abundance: NA; v_gene: TRBV5-1
CDR3nt: TGTGCCAGCAGTGGCAGGGGGCTCAATAATGAGCAGTTCTTC; CDR3aa: CASSGRGLNNEQFF; d_gene: TRBD1; j_gene: TRBJ2-1; abundance: NA; v_gene: TRBV25-1
CDR3nt: TGTGCCAGCAGCTTGGCCAGGGGTGATACGCAGTATTTT; CDR3aa: CASSLARGDTQYF; d_gene: NA; j_gene: TRBJ2-3; abundance: NA; v_gene: TRBV5-4
CDR3nt: TGTGCCAGCAGCCTTGGGGTACGCGGCTACACCTTC; CDR3aa: CASSLGVRGYTF; d_gene: NA; j_gene: TRBJ1-2; abundance: NA; v_gene: TRBV5-4
CDR3nt: TGTGCCAGCAGTGCCCGGGACAGGGGCTACGAGCAGTACTTC; CDR3aa: CASSARDRGYEQYF; d_gene: TRBD1; j_gene: TRBJ2-7; abundance: NA; v_gene: TRBV2
CDR3nt: TGTGCCAGCAGTTTAGGGCAGAAAGCTTTCTTT; CDR3aa: CASSLGQKAFF; d_gene: NA; j_gene: TRBJ1-1; abundance: NA; v_gene: TRBV28
CDR3nt: TGTGCCAGCTCACCCCCCGGACAGGGGGCCTCCGGGGAGCTGTTTTTT; CDR3aa: CASSPPGQGASGELFF; d_gene: TRBD1; j_gene: TRBJ2-2; abundance: NA; v_gene: TRBV18
CDR3nt: TGTGCCAGCTTGGCTAAAAGGGACTTTCATAACACCGGGGAGCTGTTTTTT; CDR3aa: CASLAKRDFHNTGELFF; d_gene: NA; j_gene: TRBJ2-2; abundance: NA; v_gene: TRBV4-2
CDR3nt: TGCGCCAGCAGCCAAGTTCCTCGTCGGGGGGGCGCTTCACCCCTCCACTTT; CDR3aa: CASSQVPRRGGASPLHF; d_gene: NA; j_gene: TRBJ1-6; abundance: NA; v_gene: TRBV4-1
CDR3nt: TGTGCCAGCAGCGTAGACCCTAGTCTGACCGGGGAGCTGTTTTTT; CDR3aa: CASSVDPSLTGELFF; d_gene: NA; j_gene: TRBJ2-2; abundance: NA; v_gene: TRBV9
CDR3nt: TGTGCCATCAGTGGGGGGTCCAGCAATCAGCCCCAGCATTTT; CDR3aa: CAISGGSSNQPQHF; d_gene: NA; j_gene: TRBJ1-5; abundance: NA; v_gene: TRBV10-3
CDR3nt: TGTGCCAGCAGCCAGGGGGCCCTGGGTTGGACTGAAGCTTTCTTT; CDR3aa: CASSQGALGWTEAFF; d_gene: TRBD1; j_gene: TRBJ1-1; abundance: few; v_gene: TRBV13
CDR3nt: TGCGCCAGCAGCTACTGGACAGGGAAAGAGACCCAGTACTTC; CDR3aa: CASSYWTGKETQYF; d_gene: TRBD1; j_gene: TRBJ2-5; abundance: NA; v_gene: TRBV5-1
CDR3nt: TGTGCCAGCAGCACACATGTCTCGGGGTCACCCCTCCACTTT; CDR3aa: CASSTHVSGSPLHF; d_gene: NA; j_gene: TRBJ1-6; abundance: NA; v_gene: TRBV11-2
CDR3nt: TGTGCCAGCAGTTTCAAACAGGGGGCCTTAGGGAATGAGCAGTTCTTC; CDR3aa: CASSFKQGALGNEQFF; d_gene: TRBD1; j_gene: TRBJ2-1; abundance: NA; v_gene: TRBV6-6
CDR3nt: TGTGCCAGCAGTGAACAGAAGAACACTGAAGCTTTCTTT; CDR3aa: CASSEQKNTEAFF; d_gene: NA; j_gene: TRBJ1-1; abundance: NA; v_gene: TRBV6-4
CDR3nt: TGTGCCAGCAGCTTAGACCTGGAATCGGGACAGGGGGCCGAGCAGTACTTC; CDR3aa: CASSLDLESGQGAEQYF; d_gene: TRBD1; j_gene: TRBJ2-7; abundance: NA; v_gene: TRBV7-6
CDR3nt: TGTGCCAGCAGTCTATTGAACACTGAAGCTTTCTTT; CDR3aa: CASSLLNTEAFF; d_gene: NA; j_gene: TRBJ1-1; abundance: NA; v_gene: TRBV28
CDR3nt: TGTGCCAGCAGCGGGGACAGGGCGAAGGGGAACACTGAAGCTTTCTTT; CDR3aa: CASSGDRAKGNTEAFF; d_gene: TRBD1; j_gene: TRBJ1-1; abundance: NA; v_gene: TRBV28
CDR3nt: TGTGCCAGCAGTTACAGGCAGGGACCCCACGAGCAGTACTTC; CDR3aa: CASSYRQGPHEQYF; d_gene: NA; j_gene: TRBJ2-7; abundance: once; v_gene: TRBV6-5
CDR3nt: TGTGCCAGCAGTGAACAGGGGGGCTCTATCCCGTCTGGCTACACCTTC; CDR3aa: CASSEQGGSIPSGYTF; d_gene: TRBD1; j_gene: TRBJ1-2; abundance: NA; v_gene: TRBV6-1
CDR3nt: TGTGCCAGCAGCTTCCGGACGGGGGACTATGGCTACACCTTC; CDR3aa: CASSFRTGDYGYTF; d_gene: NA; j_gene: TRBJ1-2; abundance: NA; v_gene: TRBV5-4
CDR3nt: TGTGCCAGCAGTGAACAGTTGAACACTGAAGCTTTCTTT; CDR3aa: CASSEQLNTEAFF; d_gene: NA; j_gene: TRBJ1-1; abundance: NA; v_gene: TRBV2
CDR3nt: TGTGCCAGCAGCCTCCGGGACAGCCTAAACTATGGCTACACCTTC; CDR3aa: CASSLRDSLNYGYTF; d_gene: TRBD1; j_gene: TRBJ1-2; abundance: NA; v_gene: TRBV9
CDR3nt: TGTGCCAGCAGTTCCCCCTCGGGACTAGGTTCCGGGGAGCTGTTTTTT; CDR3aa: CASSSPSGLGSGELFF; d_gene: TRBD2; j_gene: TRBJ2-2; abundance: NA; v_gene: TRBV27
CDR3nt: TGTGCCAGCCGGGACAGGGAGACCTACGAGCAGTACTTC; CDR3aa: CASRDRETYEQYF; d_gene: TRBD1; j_gene: TRBJ2-7; abundance: NA; v_gene: TRBV7-9
CDR3nt: TGTGCCAGCAGCCCGGCGGGGAGGGGGAGGGTTCTTAACACCGGGGAGCTGTTTTTT; CDR3aa: CASSPAGRGRVLNTGELFF; d_gene: NA; j_gene: TRBJ2-2; abundance: NA; v_gene: TRBV7-2